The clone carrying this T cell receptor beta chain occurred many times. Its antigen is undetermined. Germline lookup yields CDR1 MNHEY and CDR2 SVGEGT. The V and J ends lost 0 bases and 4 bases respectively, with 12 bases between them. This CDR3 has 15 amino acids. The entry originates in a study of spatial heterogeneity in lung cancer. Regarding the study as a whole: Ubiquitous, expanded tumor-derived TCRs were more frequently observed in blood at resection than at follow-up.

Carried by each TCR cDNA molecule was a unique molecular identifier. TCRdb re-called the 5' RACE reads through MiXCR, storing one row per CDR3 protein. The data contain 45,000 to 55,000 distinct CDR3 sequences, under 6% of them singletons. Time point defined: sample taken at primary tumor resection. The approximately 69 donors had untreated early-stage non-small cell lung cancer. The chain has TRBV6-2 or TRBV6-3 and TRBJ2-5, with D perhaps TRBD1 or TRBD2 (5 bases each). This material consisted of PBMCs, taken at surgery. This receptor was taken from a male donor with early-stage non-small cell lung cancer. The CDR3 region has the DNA TGTGCCAGCAGTTACTCGAACGGGGCCGGAGAGACCCAGTACTTC. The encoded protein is CASSYSNGAGETQYF.